The present entry profiles one TCR beta chain with its context. This clonotype was counted between two and nine times. It lacks a known antigen. The sample holds no much larger clone one base away, and base qualities are not on file. This record comes from a study of T cells after yellow fever vaccination (dated by TCRdb to between 2017 and 2020). Regarding the research as a whole: The SMART-Seq v4 Ultra Low Input RNA kit was used to prepare libraries from fractions with low cell numbers. To follow T-cell clones before and after primary and booster YFV17D yellow fever vaccination, bulk TCR alpha and beta repertoires were sequenced over time. Two healthy male donors made up the cohort, one aged 18 to 29 years and the other aged 30 to 40 years. Blood was drawn at multiple timepoints before and after primary and secondary immunization, with bulk PBMC replicates and cell subsets isolated.

Reads for this sample came from an Illumina NovaSeq 6000. TCR cDNA was made using 5'RACE template switching, a step that added a universal primer site and unique molecular identifiers. cDNA synthesis was primed from both the TCR alpha and TCR beta constant segments. Library amplification involved two PCR steps, and the second step added sample barcodes and sequencing adapters. Sequencing of libraries was done on Illumina HiSeq 2500 (2x100 bp) or NovaSeq (2x150 bp). Concerning the study's data processing: Reads were demultiplexed and collapsed into UMI consensus sequences with MIGEC, and V(D)J alignment was performed with MiXCR. Vaccine-responding clonotypes were identified with edgeR using replicate PBMC samples, with FDR below 0.01 and a log2 fold change above 5 up to day 15 being required. Each bulk clonotype received a CD4 or CD8 identity based on whether the sequenced CD4 or CD8 repertoire contained that clonotype at higher abundance. TCRdb reanalyzed the raw reads on its own, using fastp at Q25 for trimming and MiXCR for clone calling, and kept in-frame beta chains. Rows with a matching CDR3 protein are joined into one entry that keeps the most common DNA and genes. TCRdb, rather than the study authors, made the V and J calls. The sample includes around 260,000 distinct CDR3 sequences, with about 5.2% observed a single time. The ten largest clones capture around 3.3% of the sample.

Interpreted using the paper, the treatment or condition label stands for: live attenuated yellow fever vaccine strain. PBMCs were isolated from peripheral blood using a standard Ficoll-Paque protocol. CD4 and CD8 T-cell fractions were isolated with Dynabeads CD4 and CD8 positive selection kits. TriZol was used to extract RNA from bulk PBMCs, CD4 and CD8 fractions, and dextramer-positive and dextramer-negative fractions. Sequences LNHNV (CDR1) and YYDKDF (CDR2) are obtained from the germline V gene (reference sequence). The CDR3 spans 16 residues, from the cysteine through the phenylalanine. The CDR3 DNA has 48 bases and is translated from base 1. Trimming costs V 1 base and J 5 bases, and their ends lie 18 bases apart. Overall results and qualifications from the work: A small share of clonotypes occurred in both CD4 and CD8 compartments, likely arising from convergent recombination. Most clones expanded after primary vaccination were re-detected after the booster (approximately 95% of CD4 and roughly 85% of CD8), suggesting broad memory maintenance. Computational filtering was needed because FACS-sorted repertoires could contain abundant contaminating clonotypes from the bulk population. Because only a couple of donors were included in the study, the extent to which the findings can be generalized is limited. The secondary T-cell response was found to be weaker but faster than the primary response, with a peak reached on day 5 rather than on day 15.

The clonotype originates from a man between 18 and 35 years old who received the YFV17D yellow fever vaccine. Sample: CD4+ T cells sorted from PBMCs, taken on the day of the yellow fever booster vaccination. Rearrangement joined TRBV15 to TRBJ2-7; D gene: possibly TRBD1, on 6 matching bases. The sequenced DNA is TGTGCCACCAGCAGAGCGATACAGGGTATCCTGGACGAGCAGTACTTC. Its protein is CATSRAIQGILDEQYF.